This T cell receptor (beta chain) is from a study of OX40 agonist ivuxolimab in advanced cancers. A note on the overall study: Ivuxolimab was an agonistic, fully human IgG2 monoclonal antibody directed against OX40 (CD134), a costimulatory receptor. Intravenous ivuxolimab was administered to patients every 2 weeks at six dose levels: 0.01, 0.1, 0.3, 1.5, 3 and 10 mg/kg. Of the 50 or so patients in dose escalation, about 20 had hepatocellular carcinoma, around 15 had melanoma, 9 had renal cell carcinoma and 9 had head and neck cancer. In the dose-escalation cohort, 75% to 85% of patients were male, and the mean age was 60 years with a range of roughly 20 to 80. Prior anti-PD-1, anti-PD-L1 or anti-CTLA-4 therapy was permitted, and checkpoint inhibitors had been received by roughly 42% of dose-escalation patients. Partial responses occurred in three dose-escalation patients: two with cutaneous melanoma and one with hepatocellular carcinoma. The point of sequencing TCRbeta in the periphery was to test whether ivuxolimab changed TCR sequence diversity and drove clonal T-cell expansion. The paper covers the monotherapy dose-escalation part of the phase I ivuxolimab trial, which included N = 52 patients. Overall study results and their limits: Which antigens the clonally expanded peripheral T cells were specific for was not determined. After ivuxolimab, expanded clones were on average more numerous among CD8+ T cells than among CD4+ T cells. In partial responders in the 0.1-3.0 mg/kg groups, normalized peripheral clonal expansion was found to be among the lowest, especially among CD8+ T cells. Low levels of normalized T-cell clonal expansion were also seen in some patients who did not respond. At doses of 0.1 to 3.0 mg/kg, clonal expansion of both CD4+ and CD8+ T cells in blood was seen between baseline and week 6.

This clone has more than one count but fewer than ten. Its target antigen remains unknown. The sample holds no much larger clone one base away, and base qualities are not on file. The trial excluded patients who had a history of autoimmune disease or who were on systemic immunosuppression. In every dose cohort, peripheral blood was drawn for TCR sequencing at baseline, cycle 4 day 1, and cycle 7 day 1. Samples came from an open-label, multicenter, first-in-human phase I dose-escalation trial of ivuxolimab. Adults with locally advanced or metastatic melanoma, renal cell carcinoma, hepatocellular carcinoma or head and neck squamous cell carcinoma were enrolled in the trial. Before TCR sequencing, CD4+ T cells and CD8+ T cells from peripheral blood were sorted into separate populations. Genomic DNA was extracted from sorted cells for sequencing of the TCRbeta CDR3 region. The immunoSEQ Assay was used to sequence the TCRbeta CDR3 regions. The immuneACCESS repertoire file appears here via TCRdb, limited to in-frame rearrangements. These files lack a portion of the clones; in checked studies, under half of the deficit traces to unresolved V genes, and the cause of the others is not known. The sample table records under 95,000 clones; 86% of these occur just once. Jointly, the top ten make up approximately 7% of the sample.

The germline V gene encodes CDR1 LNHDA and CDR2 SQIVND (reference sequence). The CDR3 goes from the cysteine to the phenylalanine over 13 residues. This entry keeps only the CDR3 DNA: 39 bases, framed from base 1. V drops 7 bases and J drops 1 base, leaving 10 bases in between. This material consisted of CD4+ or CD8+ T cells sorted from blood, taken in a trial of the OX40 agonist ivuxolimab. The TCR comes from an adult with an advanced solid tumor such as melanoma, head and neck, liver or kidney cancer. In this chain, TRBV19 is recombined with TRBJ1-1; no D gene call is confident. In nucleotides, the sequence is TGTGCCAGTATGTCGGGTGCGAACACTGAAGCTTTCTTT. It is translated as CASMSGANTEAFF.